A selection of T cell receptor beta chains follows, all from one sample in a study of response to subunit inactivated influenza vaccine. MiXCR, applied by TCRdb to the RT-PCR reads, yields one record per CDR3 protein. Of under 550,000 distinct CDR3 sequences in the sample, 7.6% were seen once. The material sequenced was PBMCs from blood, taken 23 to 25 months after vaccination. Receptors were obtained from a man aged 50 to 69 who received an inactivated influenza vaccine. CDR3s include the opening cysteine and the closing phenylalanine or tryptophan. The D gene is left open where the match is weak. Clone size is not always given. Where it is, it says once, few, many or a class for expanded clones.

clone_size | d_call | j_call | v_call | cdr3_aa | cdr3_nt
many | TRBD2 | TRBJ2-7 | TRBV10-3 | CAISESKGLAIYEQYF | TGTGCCATCAGTGAGTCAAAGGGACTAGCGATCTACGAGCAGTACTTC
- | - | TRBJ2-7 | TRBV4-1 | CASSPSPVTYEQYF | TGCGCCAGCAGCCCTTCACCAGTGACCTACGAGCAGTACTTC
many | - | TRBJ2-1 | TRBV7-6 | CASSLIPPLGMNEQFF | TGTGCCAGCAGCTTAATTCCGCCGTTAGGGATGAATGAGCAGTTCTTC
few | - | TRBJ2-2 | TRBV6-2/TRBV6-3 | CASSTQDTGELFF | TGTGCCAGCAGTACTCAGGATACCGGGGAGCTGTTTTTT
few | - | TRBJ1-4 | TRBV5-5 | CASSFPGTANEKLFF | TGTGCCAGCAGCTTCCCAGGAACGGCTAATGAAAAACTGTTTTTT
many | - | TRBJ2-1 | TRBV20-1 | CSARDSGTNNEQFF | TGCAGTGCTAGGGACAGCGGGACAAACAATGAGCAGTTCTTC
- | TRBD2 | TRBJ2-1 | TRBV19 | CASHLAGVINEQFF | TGTGCCAGTCACCTAGCGGGAGTAATAAATGAGCAGTTCTTC
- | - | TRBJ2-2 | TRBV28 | CASSAGFKNTGELFF | TGTGCCAGCAGTGCCGGGTTTAAGAACACCGGGGAGCTGTTTTTT
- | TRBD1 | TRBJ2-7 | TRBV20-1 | CSARQGQRSEQYF | TGCAGTGCCCGACAGGGGCAGAGAAGCGAGCAGTACTTC
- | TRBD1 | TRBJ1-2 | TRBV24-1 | CATSDFGQGWGDTF | TGTGCCACCAGTGATTTTGGACAGGGATGGGGAGACACCTTC
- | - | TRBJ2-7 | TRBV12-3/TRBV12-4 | CASSTSDKGRVYEQYF | TGTGCCAGCAGCACCTCGGATAAGGGGCGGGTCTACGAGCAGTACTTC
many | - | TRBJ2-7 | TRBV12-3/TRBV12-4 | CASSLGGGYEQYF | TGTGCCAGCAGTTTGGGTGGCGGCTACGAGCAGTACTTC
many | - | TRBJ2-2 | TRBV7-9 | CASSWPNTGELFF | TGTGCCAGCAGTTGGCCTAACACCGGGGAGCTGTTTTTT
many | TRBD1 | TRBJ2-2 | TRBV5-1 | CASSPQGADLTGELFF | TGCGCCAGCAGCCCGCAGGGGGCTGATTTAACCGGGGAGCTGTTTTTT
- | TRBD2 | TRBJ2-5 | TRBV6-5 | CASSYSSSGGPGQETQYF | TGTGCCAGCAGTTACTCTTCTAGCGGGGGGCCCGGGCAAGAGACCCAGTACTTC
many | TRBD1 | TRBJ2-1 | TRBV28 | CASTKQGSSYNEQFF | TGTGCCAGCACGAAACAGGGGAGCTCCTACAATGAGCAGTTCTTC
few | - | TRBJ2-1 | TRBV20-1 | CSVVGSYNEQFF | TGCAGTGTGGTAGGTTCCTACAATGAGCAGTTCTTC
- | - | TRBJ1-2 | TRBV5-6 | CASSPNTLNYGYTF | TGTGCCAGCAGCCCTAACACTCTTAACTATGGCTACACCTTC
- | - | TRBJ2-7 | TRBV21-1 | CASSKKGAEQYF | TGTGCCAGCAGCAAAAAGGGGGCCGAGCAGTACTTC
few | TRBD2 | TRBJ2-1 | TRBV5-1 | CASSPAAGGMYNEQFF | TGCGCCAGCAGCCCGGCAGCGGGAGGTATGTACAATGAGCAGTTCTTC
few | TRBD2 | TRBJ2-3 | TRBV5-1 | CASSSGLAVGSTDTQYF | TGCGCCAGCAGCTCAGGACTAGCGGTGGGGAGCACAGATACGCAGTATTTT
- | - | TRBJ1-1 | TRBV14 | CASSPGLGQTEAFF | TGTGCCAGCAGCCCGGGCCTCGGGCAGACTGAAGCTTTCTTT
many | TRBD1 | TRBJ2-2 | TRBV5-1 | CASSLRWDRSSTGELFF | TGCGCCAGCAGCTTGAGGTGGGACAGGTCGTCCACCGGGGAGCTGTTTTTT
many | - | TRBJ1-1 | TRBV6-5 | CASSYEGGTEAFF | TGTGCCAGCAGTTATGAAGGGGGCACTGAAGCTTTCTTT
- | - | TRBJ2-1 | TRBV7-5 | CISVPEAPRRIQASSYNEQFF | -
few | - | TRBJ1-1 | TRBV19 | CASSTPRRMNTEAFF | TGTGCCAGTAGTACCCCCCGCCGCATGAACACTGAAGCTTTCTTT
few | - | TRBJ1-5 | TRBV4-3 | CASSRSRQPQHF | TGCGCCAGCAGCCGAAGTCGACAGCCCCAGCATTTT
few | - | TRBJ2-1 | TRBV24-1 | CATSLSGSSAGNEQFF | TGTGCCACCAGTCTTTCGGGGAGTTCCGCCGGCAATGAGCAGTTCTTC
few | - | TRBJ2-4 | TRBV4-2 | CASSQDQGDRQIQYF | TGTGCCAGCAGCCAAGATCAGGGAGACAGGCAAATTCAGTACTTC
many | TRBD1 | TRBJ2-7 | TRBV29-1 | CSVVRQGAYEQYF | TGCAGCGTTGTCCGACAGGGAGCCTACGAGCAGTACTTC
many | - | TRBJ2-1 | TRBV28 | CASSPIQGTKGNEQFF | TGTGCCAGCAGTCCAATACAGGGGACTAAAGGCAATGAGCAGTTCTTC
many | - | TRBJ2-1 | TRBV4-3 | CASSQDSGYNEQFF | TGCGCCAGCAGCCAAGATTCGGGGTACAATGAGCAGTTCTTC
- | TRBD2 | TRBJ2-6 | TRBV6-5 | CASSYIAGASSGANVLTF | TGTGCCAGCAGTTACATCGCGGGAGCTAGCTCTGGGGCCAACGTCCTGACTTTC
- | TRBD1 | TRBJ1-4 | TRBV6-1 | CASRDDRAGEKLFF | TGTGCCAGCAGGGACGACAGGGCAGGGGAAAAACTGTTTTTT
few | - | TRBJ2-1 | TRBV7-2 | CASSLDFNEQFF | TGTGCCAGCAGCTTAGACTTCAATGAGCAGTTCTTC
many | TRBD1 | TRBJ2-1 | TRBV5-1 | CASSLGQAPYNEQFF | TGCGCCAGCAGTTTAGGACAGGCCCCGTACAATGAGCAGTTCTTC
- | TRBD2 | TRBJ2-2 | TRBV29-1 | CSVEGLATAGELFF | TGCAGCGTTGAAGGACTAGCTACGGCGGGGGAGCTGTTTTTT
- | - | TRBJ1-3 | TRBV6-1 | CASSQARGLRGNTIYF | TGTGCCAGCAGCCAGGCCAGGGGCCTGAGAGGAAACACCATATATTTT